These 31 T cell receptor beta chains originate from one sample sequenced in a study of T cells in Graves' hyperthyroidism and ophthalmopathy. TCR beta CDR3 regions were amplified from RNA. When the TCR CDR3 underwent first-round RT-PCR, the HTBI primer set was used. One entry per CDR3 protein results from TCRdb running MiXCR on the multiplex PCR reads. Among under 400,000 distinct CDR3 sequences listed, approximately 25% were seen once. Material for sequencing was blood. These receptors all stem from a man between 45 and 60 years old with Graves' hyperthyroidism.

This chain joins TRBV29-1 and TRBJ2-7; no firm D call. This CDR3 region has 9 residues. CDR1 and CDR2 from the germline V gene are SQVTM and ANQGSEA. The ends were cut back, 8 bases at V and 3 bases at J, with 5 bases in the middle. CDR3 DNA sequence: TGCAGCAGCAACTACGAGCAGTACTTC. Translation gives CSSNYEQYF.

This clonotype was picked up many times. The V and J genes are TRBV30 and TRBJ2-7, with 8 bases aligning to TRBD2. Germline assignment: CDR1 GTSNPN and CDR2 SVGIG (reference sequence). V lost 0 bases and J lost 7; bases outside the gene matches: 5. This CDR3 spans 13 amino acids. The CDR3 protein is CAWSVRGLGEQYF. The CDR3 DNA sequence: TGTGCCTGGAGTGTAAGGGGACTAGGTGAGCAGTACTTC.

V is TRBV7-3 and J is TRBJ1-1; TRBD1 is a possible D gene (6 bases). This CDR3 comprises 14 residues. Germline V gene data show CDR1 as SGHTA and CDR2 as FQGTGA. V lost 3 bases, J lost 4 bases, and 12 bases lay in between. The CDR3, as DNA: TGTGCCAGCAGCTTGGATCCGGGGGCCACTGAAGCTTTCTTT. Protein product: CASSLDPGATEAFF.

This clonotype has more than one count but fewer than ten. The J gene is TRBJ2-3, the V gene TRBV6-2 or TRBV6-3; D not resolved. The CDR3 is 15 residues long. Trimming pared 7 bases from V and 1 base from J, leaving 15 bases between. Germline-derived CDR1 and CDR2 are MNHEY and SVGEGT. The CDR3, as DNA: TGTGCCAGCAAGGGTCCCGAGCAGGGCACAGATACGCAGTATTTT. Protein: CASKGPEQGTDTQYF.

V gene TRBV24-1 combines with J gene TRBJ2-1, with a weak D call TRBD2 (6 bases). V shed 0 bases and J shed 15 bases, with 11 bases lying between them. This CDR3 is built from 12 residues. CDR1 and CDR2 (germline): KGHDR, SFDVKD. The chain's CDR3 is CATSDLRGLRFF. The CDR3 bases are TGTGCCACCAGTGATTTGCGCGGACTACGGTTCTTC.

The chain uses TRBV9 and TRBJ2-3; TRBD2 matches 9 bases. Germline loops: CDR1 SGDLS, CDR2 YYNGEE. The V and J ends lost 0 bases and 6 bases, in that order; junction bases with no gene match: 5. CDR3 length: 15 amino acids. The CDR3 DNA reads TGTGCCAGCAGCGTAGTAGCGGGAGTAACCGATACGCAGTATTTT. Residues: CASSVVAGVTDTQYF. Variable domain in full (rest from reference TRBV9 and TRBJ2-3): DSGVTQTPKHLITATGQRVTLRCSPRSGDLSVYWYQQSLDQGLQFLIQYYNGEERAKGNILERFSAQQFPDLHSELNLSSLELGDSALYFCASSVVAGVTDTQYFGPGTRLTVL.

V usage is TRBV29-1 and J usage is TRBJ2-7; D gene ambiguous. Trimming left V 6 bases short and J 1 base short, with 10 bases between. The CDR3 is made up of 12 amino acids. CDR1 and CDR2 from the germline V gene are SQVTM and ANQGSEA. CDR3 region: CSVQGSSYEQYF. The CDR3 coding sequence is TGCAGCGTGCAAGGGTCTTCCTACGAGCAGTACTTC.

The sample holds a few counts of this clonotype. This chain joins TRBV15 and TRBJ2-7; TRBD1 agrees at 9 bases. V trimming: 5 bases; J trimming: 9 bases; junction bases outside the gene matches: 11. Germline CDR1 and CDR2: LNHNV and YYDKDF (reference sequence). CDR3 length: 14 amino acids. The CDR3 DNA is TGTGCCACCAGCGCACACCGGACAGGGGCCGTGCAGTACTTC. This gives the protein CATSAHRTGAVQYF.

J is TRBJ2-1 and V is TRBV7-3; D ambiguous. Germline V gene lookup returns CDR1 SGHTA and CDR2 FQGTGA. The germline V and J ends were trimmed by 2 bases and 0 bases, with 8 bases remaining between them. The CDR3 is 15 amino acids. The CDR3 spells CASSLGPTSYNEQFF. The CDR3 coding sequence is TGTGCCAGCAGCTTAGGCCCTACCTCCTACAATGAGCAGTTCTTC.

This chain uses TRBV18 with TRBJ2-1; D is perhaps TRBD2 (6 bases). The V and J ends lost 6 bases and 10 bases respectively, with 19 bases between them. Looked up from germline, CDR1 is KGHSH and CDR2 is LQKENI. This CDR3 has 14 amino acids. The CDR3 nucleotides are TGTGCCAGCTCCCTCCAGGGACTGGCACTAGAGCAGTTCTTC. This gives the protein CASSLQGLALEQFF.

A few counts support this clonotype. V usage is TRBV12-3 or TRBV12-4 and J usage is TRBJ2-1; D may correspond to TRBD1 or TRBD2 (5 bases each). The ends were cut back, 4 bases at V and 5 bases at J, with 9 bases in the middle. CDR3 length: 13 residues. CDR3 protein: CASSWDPHNEQFF. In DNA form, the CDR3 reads TGTGCCAGCAGTTGGGACCCGCACAATGAGCAGTTCTTC.

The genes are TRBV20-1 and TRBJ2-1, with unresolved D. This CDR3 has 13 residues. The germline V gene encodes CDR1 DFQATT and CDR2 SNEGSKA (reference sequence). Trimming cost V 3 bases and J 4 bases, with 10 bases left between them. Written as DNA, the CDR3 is TGCAGTGCTAGTTCCCGCCTATACAATGAGCAGTTCTTC. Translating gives CSASSRLYNEQFF.

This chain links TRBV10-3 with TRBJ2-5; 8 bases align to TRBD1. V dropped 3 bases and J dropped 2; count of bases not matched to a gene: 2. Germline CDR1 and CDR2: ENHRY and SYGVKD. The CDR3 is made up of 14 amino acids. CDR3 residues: CAISEGQGQETQYF. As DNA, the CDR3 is TGTGCCATCAGTGAAGGACAGGGTCAAGAGACCCAGTACTTC.

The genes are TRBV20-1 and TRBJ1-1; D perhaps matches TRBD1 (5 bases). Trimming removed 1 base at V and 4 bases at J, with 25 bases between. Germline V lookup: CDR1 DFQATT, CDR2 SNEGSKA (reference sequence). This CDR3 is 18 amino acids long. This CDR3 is CSARGVIGARELGTEAFF. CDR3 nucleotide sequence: TGCAGTGCTAGAGGAGTAATTGGGGCCAGGGAATTAGGCACTGAAGCTTTCTTT.

CDR3 nucleotide sequence: TGCAGTGCAGCCGTAGCGGGAGGGTCCTACGAGCAGTACTTC. This sequence encodes CSAAVAGGSYEQYF. The rearrangement uses TRBV20-1 and TRBJ2-7; 11 nucleotides agree with TRBD2. Looked up from germline, CDR1 is DFQATT and CDR2 is SNEGSKA (reference sequence). With 6 bases clipped from V and 1 base from J, the junction kept 5 bases outside the gene matches. The CDR3 contains 14 residues.

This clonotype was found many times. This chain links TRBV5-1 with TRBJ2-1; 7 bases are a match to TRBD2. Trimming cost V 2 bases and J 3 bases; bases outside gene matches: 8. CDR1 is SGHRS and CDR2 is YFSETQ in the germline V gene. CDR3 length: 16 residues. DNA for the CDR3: TGCGCCAGCAGCTTCCGGGGGGACGGATTCTACAATGAGCAGTTCTTC. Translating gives CASSFRGDGFYNEQFF.

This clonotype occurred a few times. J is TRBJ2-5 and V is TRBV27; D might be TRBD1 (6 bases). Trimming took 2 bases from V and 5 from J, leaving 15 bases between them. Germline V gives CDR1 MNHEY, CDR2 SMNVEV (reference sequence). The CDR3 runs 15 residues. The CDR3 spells CASSLEGQPKETQYF. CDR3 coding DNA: TGTGCCAGCAGTTTAGAAGGACAGCCGAAGGAGACCCAGTACTTC.

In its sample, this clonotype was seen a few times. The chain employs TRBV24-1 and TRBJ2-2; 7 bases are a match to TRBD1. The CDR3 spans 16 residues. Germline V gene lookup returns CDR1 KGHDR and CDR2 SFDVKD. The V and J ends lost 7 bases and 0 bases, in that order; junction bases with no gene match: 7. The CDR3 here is CATRDDRAPNTGELFF. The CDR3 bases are TGTGCCACCAGGGATGACAGGGCTCCGAACACCGGGGAGCTGTTTTTT.

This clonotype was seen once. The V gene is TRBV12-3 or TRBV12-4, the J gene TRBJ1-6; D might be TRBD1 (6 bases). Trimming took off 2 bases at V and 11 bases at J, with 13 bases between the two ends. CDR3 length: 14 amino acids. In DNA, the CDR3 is TGTGCCAGCAGTTTATGGGGGGCCTCGACACCCCTCCACTTT. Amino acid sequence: CASSLWGASTPLHF.

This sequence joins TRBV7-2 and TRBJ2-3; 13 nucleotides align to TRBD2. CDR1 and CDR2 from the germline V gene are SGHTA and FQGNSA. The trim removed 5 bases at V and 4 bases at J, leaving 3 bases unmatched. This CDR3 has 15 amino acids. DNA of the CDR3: TGTGCCAGCAGCGTAACTAGCGGGAGGGCAGATACGCAGTATTTT. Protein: CASSVTSGRADTQYF.

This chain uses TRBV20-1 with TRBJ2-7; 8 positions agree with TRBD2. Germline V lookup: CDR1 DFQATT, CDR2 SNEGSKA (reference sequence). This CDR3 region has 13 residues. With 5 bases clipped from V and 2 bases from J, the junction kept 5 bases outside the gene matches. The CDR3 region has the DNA TGCAGTGCTTGGCTAGCGGGTGCCTACGAGCAGTACTTC. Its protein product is CSAWLAGAYEQYF.

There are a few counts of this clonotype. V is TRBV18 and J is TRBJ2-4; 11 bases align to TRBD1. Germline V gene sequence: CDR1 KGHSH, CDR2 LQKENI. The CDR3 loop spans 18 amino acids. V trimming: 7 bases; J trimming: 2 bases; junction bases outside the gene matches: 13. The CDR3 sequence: CASLPDRGPLRPKNIQYF. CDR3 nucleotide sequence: TGTGCCAGCTTGCCGGACAGGGGGCCATTGAGACCCAAAAACATTCAGTACTTC.

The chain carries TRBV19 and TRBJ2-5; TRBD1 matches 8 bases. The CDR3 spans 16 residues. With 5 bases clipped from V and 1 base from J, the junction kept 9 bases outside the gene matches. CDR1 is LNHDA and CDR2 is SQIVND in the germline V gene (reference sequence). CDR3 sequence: CASSVTGAGTQETQYF. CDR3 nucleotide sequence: TGTGCCAGTAGTGTGACAGGGGCCGGAACCCAAGAGACCCAGTACTTC.

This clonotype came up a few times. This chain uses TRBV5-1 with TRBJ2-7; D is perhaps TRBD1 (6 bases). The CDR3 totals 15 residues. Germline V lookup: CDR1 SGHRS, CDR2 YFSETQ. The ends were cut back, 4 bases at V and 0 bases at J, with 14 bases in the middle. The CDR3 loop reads CASSTQGSSSYEQYF. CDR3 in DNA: TGCGCCAGCAGCACTCAGGGGTCCAGCTCCTACGAGCAGTACTTC.

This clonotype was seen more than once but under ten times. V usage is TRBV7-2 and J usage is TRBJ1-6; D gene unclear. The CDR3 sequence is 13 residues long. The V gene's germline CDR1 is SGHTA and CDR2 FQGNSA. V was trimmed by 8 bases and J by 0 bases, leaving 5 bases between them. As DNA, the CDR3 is TGTGCCAGCCAGAGCTCCTATAATTCACCCCTCCACTTT. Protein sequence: CASQSSYNSPLHF.

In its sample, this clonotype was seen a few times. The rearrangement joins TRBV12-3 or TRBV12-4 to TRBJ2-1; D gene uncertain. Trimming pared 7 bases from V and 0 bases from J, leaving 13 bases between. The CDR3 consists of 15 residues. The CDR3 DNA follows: TGTGCCAGCAACATCGTAGGGAACTCCTACAATGAGCAGTTCTTC. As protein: CASNIVGNSYNEQFF.

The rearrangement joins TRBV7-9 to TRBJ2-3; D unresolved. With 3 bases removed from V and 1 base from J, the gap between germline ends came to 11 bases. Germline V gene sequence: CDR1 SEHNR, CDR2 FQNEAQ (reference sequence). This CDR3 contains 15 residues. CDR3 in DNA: TGTGCCAGCAGCTTGGGCCCCGTTGGCACAGATACGCAGTATTTT. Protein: CASSLGPVGTDTQYF.

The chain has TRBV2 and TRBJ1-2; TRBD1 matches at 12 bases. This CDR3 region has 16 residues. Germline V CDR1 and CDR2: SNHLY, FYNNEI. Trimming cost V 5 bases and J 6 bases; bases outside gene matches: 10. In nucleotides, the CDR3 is TGTGCCAGCAGTAGCGCCGGGACAGGGGGCGCGGATGGCTACACCTTC. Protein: CASSSAGTGGADGYTF.

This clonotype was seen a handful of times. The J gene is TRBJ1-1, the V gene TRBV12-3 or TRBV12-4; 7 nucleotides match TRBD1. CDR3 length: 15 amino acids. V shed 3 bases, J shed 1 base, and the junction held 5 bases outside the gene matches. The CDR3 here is CASSLGGQRNTEAFF. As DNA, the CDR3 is TGTGCCAGCAGTTTGGGGGGACAGAGGAACACTGAAGCTTTCTTT.

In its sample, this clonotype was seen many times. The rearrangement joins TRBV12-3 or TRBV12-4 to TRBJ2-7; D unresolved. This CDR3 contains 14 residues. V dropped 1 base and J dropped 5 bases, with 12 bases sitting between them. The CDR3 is CASSLDPMSNEQYF. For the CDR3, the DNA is TGTGCCAGCAGTTTAGATCCAATGAGTAACGAGCAGTACTTC.

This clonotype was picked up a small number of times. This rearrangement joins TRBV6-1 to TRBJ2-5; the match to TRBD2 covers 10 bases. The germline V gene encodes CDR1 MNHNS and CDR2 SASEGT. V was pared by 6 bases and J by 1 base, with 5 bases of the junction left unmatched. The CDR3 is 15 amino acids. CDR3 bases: TGTGCCAGCAGGAGAGCGGGAGGGCCCCAAGAGACCCAGTACTTC. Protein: CASRRAGGPQETQYF.